This record covers a single TCR beta chain. Its antigen is as yet unknown. A much larger clone differs from this one at a single base, so this may be a read error. From germline, CDR1 is MNHNS and CDR2 SASEGT. The CDR3 runs to 11 residues. Trimming took 10 bases from V and 9 from J, leaving 16 bases between them. RNA transcripts yielded amplified TCR beta CDR3 regions. Second-round multiplex PCR came after first-round RT-PCR with HTBI primers. In TCRdb, the multiplex PCR reads were re-called with MiXCR into one record per CDR3 protein. The top ten hold less than 4.5% of the sample, which has about 500,000 distinct CDR3 sequences, 35% to 40% seen once. This entry belongs to a study of Graves' ophthalmopathy and Graves' hyperthyroidism. Enrolled hyperthyroidism patients had a new diagnosis, a duration under 2 months, and an age of 18 to 65. Study results and limitations: Progression of ophthalmopathy was predicted by the model with roughly 70% sensitivity and 72.22% specificity.

The chain combines TRBV6-1 with TRBJ2-7, with D possibly matching TRBD1 (6 bases). This TCR came from an adult man with Graves' hyperthyroidism. What was sequenced was peripheral blood or thyroid tissue (not recorded which). The CDR3 DNA is TGTGCCATCTCAAACCCGACAGGGCAGTACTTC. Translation gives CAISNPTGQYF.